This T cell receptor beta chain was identified in a study of cytomegalovirus exposure and HLA in healthy donors. Points from the study as a whole: In a later analysis, first-cohort TCR clusters were found to tend to co-occur in the 130 or so validation repertoires. Altogether, 150 or so TCR beta chains were recorded as cytomegalovirus-associated. According to reports, the classifier identified cytomegalovirus status with high specificity and sensitivity.

The donors were part of the validation cohort of some 120 subjects. That cohort was separate from the first cohort, which comprised under 750 subjects. Assay: immunoSEQ multiplex PCR; the TCRdb copy retains only in-frame clones and omits some. The sample lists under 100,000 clones, about four fifths seen once, with 9% to 13% in the top ten. CDR1 and CDR2 from the germline V gene are SGHRS and YFSETQ. The ends were cut back, 5 bases at V and 6 bases at J, with 9 bases in the middle. CDR3 length: 13 residues. Comments on this clone: Its specificity is unknown.

Material: PBMCs. The chain uses TRBV5-1 and TRBJ1-6; tentatively, D is TRBD1 (5 bases). The TCR comes from a woman younger than 35 in good health and CMV-seropositive. The CDR3 protein is CASRYQGNSPLHF. The CDR3 DNA is TGCGCCAGCAGGTACCAGGGTAATTCACCCCTCCACTTT.